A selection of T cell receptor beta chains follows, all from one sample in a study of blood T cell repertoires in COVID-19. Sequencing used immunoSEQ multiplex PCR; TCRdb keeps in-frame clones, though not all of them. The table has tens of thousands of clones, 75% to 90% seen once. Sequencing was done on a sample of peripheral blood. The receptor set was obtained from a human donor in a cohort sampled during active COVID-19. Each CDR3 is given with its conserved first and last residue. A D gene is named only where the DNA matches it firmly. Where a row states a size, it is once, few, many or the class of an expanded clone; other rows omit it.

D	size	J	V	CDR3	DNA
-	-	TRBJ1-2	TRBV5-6	CASSSLPGGYTF	TGTGCCAGCAGCTCACTCCCGGGGGGCTACACCTTC
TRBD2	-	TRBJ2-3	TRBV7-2	CASSLGISGGVLTDTQYF	TGTGCCAGCAGCTTAGGGATTAGCGGGGGGGTCCTCACAGATACGCAGTATTTT
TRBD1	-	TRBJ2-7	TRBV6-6	CASSYSDRGYEQYF	TGTGCCAGCAGTTACTCCGACAGGGGCTACGAGCAGTACTTC
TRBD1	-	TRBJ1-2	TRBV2	CASLLGQNYGYTF	TGTGCCAGCCTCTTGGGACAGAACTATGGCTACACCTTC
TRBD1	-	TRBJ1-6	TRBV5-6	CASSLVRERGRAFSPLHF	TGTGCCAGCAGCTTGGTCCGTGAAAGGGGGCGAGCCTTTTCACCCCTCCACTTT
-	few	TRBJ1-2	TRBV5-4	CASSLAGTNYGYTF	TGTGCCAGCAGCTTGGCGGGGACTAACTATGGCTACACCTTC
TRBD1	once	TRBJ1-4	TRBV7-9	CASSVGQGSNEKLFF	TGTGCCAGCAGCGTAGGACAGGGGTCTAATGAAAAACTGTTTTTT
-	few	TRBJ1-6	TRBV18	CASSPPGAGDPPLHF	TGTGCCAGCTCACCACCGGGGGCGGGTGATCCACCCCTCCACTTT
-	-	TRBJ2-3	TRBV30	CAWDRGQSTDTQYF	TGTGCCTGGGACCGAGGGCAGAGCACAGATACGCAGTATTTT
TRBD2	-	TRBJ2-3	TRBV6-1	CASSDGGGPTDTQYF	TGTGCCAGCAGTGATGGCGGGGGGCCCACAGATACGCAGTATTTT
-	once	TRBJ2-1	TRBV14	CASSTNGRNEQFF	TGTGCCAGCAGCACTAATGGGAGGAATGAGCAGTTCTTC
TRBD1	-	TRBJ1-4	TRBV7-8	CASSLDLGRRGHDEKLFF	TGTGCCAGCAGCTTAGATTTGGGTCGCAGGGGGCATGACGAAAAACTGTTTTTT
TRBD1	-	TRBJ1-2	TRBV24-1	CATSDGDRAGYTF	TGTGCCACCAGTGATGGGGACAGGGCTGGCTACACCTTC
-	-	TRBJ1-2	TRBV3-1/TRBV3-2	CASSRGGDYGYTF	TGTGCCAGCAGCAGGGGAGGGGACTATGGCTACACCTTC
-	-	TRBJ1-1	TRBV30	CAWSPYSTGNTEAFF	TGTGCCTGGAGTCCTTACTCGACAGGGAACACTGAAGCTTTCTTT
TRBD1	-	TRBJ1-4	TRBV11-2	CASSRDRETIDEKLFF	TGTGCCAGCAGCCGGGACAGGGAGACAATCGATGAAAAACTGTTTTTT
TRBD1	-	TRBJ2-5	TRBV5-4	CASSSRDRGSLETQYF	TGTGCCAGCAGCTCCCGGGACAGGGGGTCCCTAGAGACCCAGTACTTC
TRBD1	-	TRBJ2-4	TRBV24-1	CATSDSKQGAENIQYF	TGTGCCACCAGTGATTCTAAACAGGGGGCCGAAAACATTCAGTACTTC
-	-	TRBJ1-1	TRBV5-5	CASSLGAGGWTEAFF	TGTGCCAGCAGCCTGGGAGCCGGGGGTTGGACTGAAGCTTTCTTT
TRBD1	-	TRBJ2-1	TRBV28	CASNSQGADRGEQFF	TGTGCCAGCAACTCCCAGGGGGCGGATAGGGGTGAGCAGTTCTTC
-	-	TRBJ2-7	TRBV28	CASMYSPYEQYF	TGTGCCAGCATGTACAGTCCCTACGAGCAGTACTTC
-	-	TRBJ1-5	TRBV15	CATSRMRKEYSNQPQHF	TGTGCCACCAGCAGGATGAGGAAAGAATATAGCAATCAGCCCCAGCATTTT
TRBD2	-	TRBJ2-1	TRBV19	CASGKGLAGDEQFF	TGTGCCAGTGGGAAGGGACTAGCGGGAGACGAGCAGTTCTTC
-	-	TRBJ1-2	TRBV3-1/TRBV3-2	CASSPRQGGNYGYTF	TGTGCCAGCAGCCCTCGACAAGGGGGAAACTATGGCTACACCTTC
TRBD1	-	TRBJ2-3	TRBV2	CASRLTGGRGTDTQYF	TGTGCCAGCAGGCTGACAGGGGGCCGGGGTACAGATACGCAGTATTTT
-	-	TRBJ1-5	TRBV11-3	CAGTPDYSNQPQHF	TGTGCCGGCACCCCAGACTATAGCAATCAGCCCCAGCATTTT
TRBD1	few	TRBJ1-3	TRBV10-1	CASGPGQGRNTIYF	TGCGCCAGCGGCCCTGGACAGGGGCGAAACACCATATATTTT
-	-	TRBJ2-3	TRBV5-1	CASSLGTITDTQYF	TGCGCCAGCAGCTTGGGGACTATCACAGATACGCAGTATTTT